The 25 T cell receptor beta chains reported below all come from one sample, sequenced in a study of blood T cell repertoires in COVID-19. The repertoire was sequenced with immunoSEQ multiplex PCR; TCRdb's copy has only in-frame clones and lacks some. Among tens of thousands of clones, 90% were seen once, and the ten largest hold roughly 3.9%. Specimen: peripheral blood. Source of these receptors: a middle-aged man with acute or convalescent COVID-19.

CDR3 in DNA: TGTGCCACCAGTTTGGACTGGGGCACTGAAGCTTTCTTT. It encodes CATSLDWGTEAFF. V is TRBV24-1 and J is TRBJ1-1; D call uncertain. In germline, CDR1 is KGHDR, CDR2 SFDVKD. This CDR3 region has 13 residues. V shed 6 bases and J shed 4 bases, with 11 bases lying between them.

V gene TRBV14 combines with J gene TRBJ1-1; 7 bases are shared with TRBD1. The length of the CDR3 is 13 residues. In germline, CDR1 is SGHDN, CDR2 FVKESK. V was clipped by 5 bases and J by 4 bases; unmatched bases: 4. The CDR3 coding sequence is TGTGCCAGCAGCATTACAGGGGTCACTGAAGCTTTCTTT. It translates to CASSITGVTEAFF.

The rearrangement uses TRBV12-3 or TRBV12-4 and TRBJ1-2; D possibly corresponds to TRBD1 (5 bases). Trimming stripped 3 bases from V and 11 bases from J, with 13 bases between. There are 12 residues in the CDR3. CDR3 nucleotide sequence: TGTGCCAGCAGTTTTCAAACAGGTGGTTACACCTTC. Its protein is CASSFQTGGYTF.

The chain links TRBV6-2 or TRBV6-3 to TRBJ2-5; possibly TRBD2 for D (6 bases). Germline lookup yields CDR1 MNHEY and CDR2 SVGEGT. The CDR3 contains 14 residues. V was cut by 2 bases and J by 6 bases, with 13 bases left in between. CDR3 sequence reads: CASSYHTTRQTQYF. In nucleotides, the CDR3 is TGTGCCAGCAGTTACCATACGACTAGACAGACCCAGTACTTC.

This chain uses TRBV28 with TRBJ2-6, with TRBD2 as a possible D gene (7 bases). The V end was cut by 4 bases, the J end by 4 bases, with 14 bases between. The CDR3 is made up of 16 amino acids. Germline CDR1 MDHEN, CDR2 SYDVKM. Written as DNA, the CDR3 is TGTGCCAGCAGTTCCGCGGGGGCGGAGGGGGCCAACGTCCTGACTTTC. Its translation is CASSSAGAEGANVLTF.

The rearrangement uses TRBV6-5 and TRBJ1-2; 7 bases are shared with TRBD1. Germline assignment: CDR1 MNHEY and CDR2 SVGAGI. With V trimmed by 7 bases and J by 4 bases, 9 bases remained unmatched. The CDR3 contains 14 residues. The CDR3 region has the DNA TGTGCCAGCAAGTCAGGGGGGAACCGCTATGGCTACACCTTC. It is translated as CASKSGGNRYGYTF.

This chain's CDR3 is CASSFQLAAGETQYF. The CDR3 DNA reads TGTGCCAGCAGCTTTCAACTAGCGGCGGGAGAGACCCAGTACTTC. The V gene is TRBV5-6, the J gene TRBJ2-5, with 8 bases identical to TRBD2. CDR1 and CDR2 (germline): SGHDT, YYEEEE. This CDR3 comprises 15 residues. V lost 2 bases and J lost 4; bases outside the gene matches: 7.

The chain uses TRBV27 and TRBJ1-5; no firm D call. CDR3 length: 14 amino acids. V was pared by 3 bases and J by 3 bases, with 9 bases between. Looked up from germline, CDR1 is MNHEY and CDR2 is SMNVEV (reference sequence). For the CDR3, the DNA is TGTGCCAGCAGTTTGGCCGGGAACAATCAGCCCCAGCATTTT. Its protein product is CASSLAGNNQPQHF.

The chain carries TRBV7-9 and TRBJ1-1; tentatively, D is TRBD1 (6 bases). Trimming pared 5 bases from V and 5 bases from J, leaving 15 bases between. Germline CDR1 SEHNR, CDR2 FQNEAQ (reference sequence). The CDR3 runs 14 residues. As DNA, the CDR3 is TGTGCCAGCAGCCCCAGTAACAGGGAAACTGAAGCTTTCTTT. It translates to CASSPSNRETEAFF.

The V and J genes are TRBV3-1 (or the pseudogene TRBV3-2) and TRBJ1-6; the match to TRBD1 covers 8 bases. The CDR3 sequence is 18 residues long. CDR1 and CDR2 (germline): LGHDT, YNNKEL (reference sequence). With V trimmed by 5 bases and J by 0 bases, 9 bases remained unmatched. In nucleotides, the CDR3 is TGTGCCAGCAGCAAGGGACAGGCTAAAATCTCCTATAATTCACCCCTCCACTTT. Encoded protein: CASSKGQAKISYNSPLHF.

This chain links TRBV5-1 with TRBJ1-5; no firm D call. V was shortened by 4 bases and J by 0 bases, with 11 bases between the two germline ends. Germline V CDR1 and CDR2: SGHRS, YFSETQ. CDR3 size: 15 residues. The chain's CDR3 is CASSPGVNSNQPQHF. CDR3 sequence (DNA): TGCGCCAGCAGCCCCGGGGTGAATAGCAATCAGCCCCAGCATTTT. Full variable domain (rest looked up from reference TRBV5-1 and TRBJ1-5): KAGVTQTPRYLIKTRGQQVTLSCSPISGHRSVSWYQQTPGQGLQFLFEYFSETQRNKGNFPGRFSGRQFSNSRSEMNVSTLELGDSALYLCASSPGVNSNQPQHFGDGTRLSIL.

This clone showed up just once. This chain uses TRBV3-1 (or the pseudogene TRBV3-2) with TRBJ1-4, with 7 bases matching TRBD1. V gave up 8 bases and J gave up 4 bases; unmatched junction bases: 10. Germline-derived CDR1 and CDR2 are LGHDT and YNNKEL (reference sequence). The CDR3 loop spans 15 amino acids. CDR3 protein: CASGARQGYNEKLFF. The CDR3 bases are TGTGCCAGCGGCGCCAGACAGGGCTATAATGAAAAACTGTTTTTT.

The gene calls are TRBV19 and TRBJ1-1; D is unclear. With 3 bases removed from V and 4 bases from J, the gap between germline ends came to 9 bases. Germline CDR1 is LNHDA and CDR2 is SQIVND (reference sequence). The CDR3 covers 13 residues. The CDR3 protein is CASSISQATEAFF. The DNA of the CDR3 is TGTGCCAGTAGTATCTCCCAGGCCACTGAAGCTTTCTTT.

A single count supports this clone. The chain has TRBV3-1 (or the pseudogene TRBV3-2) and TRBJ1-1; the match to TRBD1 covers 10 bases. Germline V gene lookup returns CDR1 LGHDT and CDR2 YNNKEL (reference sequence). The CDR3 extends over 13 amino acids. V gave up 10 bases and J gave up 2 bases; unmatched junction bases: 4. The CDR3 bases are TGTGCCATTCGACAGGGGGCCAACACTGAAGCTTTCTTT. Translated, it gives CAIRQGANTEAFF.

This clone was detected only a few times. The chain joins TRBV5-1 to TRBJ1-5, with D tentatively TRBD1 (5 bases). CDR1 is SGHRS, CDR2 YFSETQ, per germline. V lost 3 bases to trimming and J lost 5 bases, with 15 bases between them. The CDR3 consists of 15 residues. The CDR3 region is CASSWEGRRDQPQHF. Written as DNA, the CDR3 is TGCGCCAGCAGCTGGGAGGGGCGTCGGGATCAGCCCCAGCATTTT. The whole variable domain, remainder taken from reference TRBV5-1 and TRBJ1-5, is KAGVTQTPRYLIKTRGQQVTLSCSPISGHRSVSWYQQTPGQGLQFLFEYFSETQRNKGNFPGRFSGRQFSNSRSEMNVSTLELGDSALYLCASSWEGRRDQPQHFGDGTRLSIL.

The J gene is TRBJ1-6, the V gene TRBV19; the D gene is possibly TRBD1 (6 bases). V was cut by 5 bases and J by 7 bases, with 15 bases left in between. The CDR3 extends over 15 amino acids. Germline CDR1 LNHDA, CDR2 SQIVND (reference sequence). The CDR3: CASSPSGQPNSPLHF. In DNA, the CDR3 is TGTGCCAGTAGTCCCAGCGGACAGCCGAATTCACCCCTCCACTTT.

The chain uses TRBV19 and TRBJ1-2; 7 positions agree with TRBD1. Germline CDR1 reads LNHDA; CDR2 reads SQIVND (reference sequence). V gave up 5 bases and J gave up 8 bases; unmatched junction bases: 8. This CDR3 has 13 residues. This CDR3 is CASSPDRAAGYTF. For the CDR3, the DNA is TGTGCCAGTAGTCCCGACAGGGCTGCCGGCTACACCTTC.

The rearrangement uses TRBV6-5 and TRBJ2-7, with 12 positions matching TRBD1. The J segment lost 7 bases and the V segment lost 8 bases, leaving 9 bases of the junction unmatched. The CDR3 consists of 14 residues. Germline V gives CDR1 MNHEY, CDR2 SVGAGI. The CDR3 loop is CASVGGQGAREQYF. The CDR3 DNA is TGTGCCAGCGTAGGGGGACAGGGGGCCCGGGAGCAGTACTTC.

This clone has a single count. CDR3 sequence reads: CASKRGSSNEKLFF. The CDR3 DNA follows: TGTGCCAGTAAGCGGGGGTCGAGTAATGAAAAACTGTTTTTT. The chain links TRBV19 to TRBJ1-4; TRBD1 is a possible D gene (5 bases). The germline V gene has CDR1 LNHDA and CDR2 SQIVND (reference sequence). This CDR3 is 14 amino acids long. Deletions cut 7 bases from V and 4 bases from J, with 13 bases between.

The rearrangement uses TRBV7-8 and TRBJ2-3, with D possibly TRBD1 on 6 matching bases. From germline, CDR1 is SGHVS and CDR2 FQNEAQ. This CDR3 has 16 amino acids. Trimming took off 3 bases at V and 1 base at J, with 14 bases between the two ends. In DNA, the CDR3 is TGTGCCAGCAGCTTGTCTTCGGCAGGGGGCACAGATACGCAGTATTTT. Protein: CASSLSSAGGTDTQYF.

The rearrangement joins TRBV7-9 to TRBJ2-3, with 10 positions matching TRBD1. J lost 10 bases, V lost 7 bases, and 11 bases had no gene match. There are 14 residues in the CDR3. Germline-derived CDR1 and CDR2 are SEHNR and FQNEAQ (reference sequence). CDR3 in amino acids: CASIDRGPLEPQYF. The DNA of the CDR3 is TGTGCCAGCATTGACAGGGGGCCCCTAGAACCGCAGTATTTT.

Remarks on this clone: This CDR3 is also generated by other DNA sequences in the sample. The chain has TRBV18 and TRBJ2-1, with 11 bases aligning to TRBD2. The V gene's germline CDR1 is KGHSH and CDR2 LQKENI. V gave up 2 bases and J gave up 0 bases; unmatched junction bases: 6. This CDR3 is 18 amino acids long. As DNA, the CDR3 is TGTGCCAGCTCACCAACAGGACTAGCGGGCGGCTCCTACAATGAGCAGTTCTTC. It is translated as CASSPTGLAGGSYNEQFF.

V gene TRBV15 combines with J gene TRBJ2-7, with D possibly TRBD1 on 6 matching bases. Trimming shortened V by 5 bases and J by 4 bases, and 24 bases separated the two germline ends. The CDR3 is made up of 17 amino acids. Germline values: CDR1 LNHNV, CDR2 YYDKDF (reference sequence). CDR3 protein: CATSPRWGLKGVYEQYF. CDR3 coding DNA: TGTGCCACCAGCCCAAGGTGGGGGCTGAAGGGTGTTTACGAGCAGTACTTC.

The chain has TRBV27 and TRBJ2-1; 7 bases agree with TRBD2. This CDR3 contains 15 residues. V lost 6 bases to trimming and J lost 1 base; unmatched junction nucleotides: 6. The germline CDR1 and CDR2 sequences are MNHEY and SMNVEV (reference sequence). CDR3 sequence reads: CASRPLAASYNEQFF. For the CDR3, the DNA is TGTGCCAGCAGACCCCTAGCGGCGTCCTACAATGAGCAGTTCTTC.

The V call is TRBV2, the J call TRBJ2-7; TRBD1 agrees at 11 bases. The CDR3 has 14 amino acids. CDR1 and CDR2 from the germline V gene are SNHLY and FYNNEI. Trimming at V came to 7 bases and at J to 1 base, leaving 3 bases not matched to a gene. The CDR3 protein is CASNGQGASYEQYF. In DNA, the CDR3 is TGTGCCAGCAATGGACAGGGGGCTTCCTACGAGCAGTACTTC.